The 2 T cell receptor beta chains below all came from one sample that was sequenced in a study of OX40 agonist ivuxolimab in advanced cancers. Sequencing was performed with immunoSEQ multiplex PCR; in TCRdb, only in-frame clones are kept and a portion is missing. The sample records approximately 74,000 clones, 82% being singletons. Sample: CD4+ or CD8+ T cells sorted from blood, taken in a trial of the OX40 agonist ivuxolimab. Source of these receptors: an adult with an advanced solid tumor such as melanoma, head and neck, liver or kidney cancer.

The chain joins TRBV7-2 to TRBJ1-2; TRBD1 might be the D (5 bases). The germline V gene encodes CDR1 SGHTA and CDR2 FQGNSA. CDR3 length: 15 amino acids. Trimming stripped 1 base from V and 7 bases from J, with 16 bases between. The chain's CDR3 is CASSLGSQATRGYTF. For the CDR3, the DNA is TGTGCCAGCAGCTTAGGGTCACAGGCCACGCGTGGCTACACCTTC.

The rearrangement links TRBV4-1 to TRBJ1-2; D perhaps matches TRBD1 (5 bases). The CDR3 consists of 15 residues. V shed 1 base and J shed 7 bases, with 16 bases lying between them. Germline V gene data show CDR1 as MGHRA and CDR2 as YSYEKL. The CDR3 protein is CASSQGDGAPSGYTF. The CDR3 bases are TGCGCCAGCAGCCAAGGGGACGGAGCGCCCAGTGGCTACACCTTC.